This TCR beta chain was sequenced in a study of T cell repertoires in cytomegalovirus infection. Study-level background: HLA-C-restricted CMV epitopes, recently identified, and well-studied HLA-B-restricted ones were used by the study.

This clonotype was picked up many times. Its antigen remains unknown. Germline-derived CDR1 and CDR2 are SGHTA and FQGNSA. Trimming cost V 2 bases and J 8 bases; bases outside gene matches: 3. CDR3 size: 13 residues. Using its own MiXCR run on the reads, TCRdb lists one record per CDR3 protein. Counted here are tens of thousands of distinct CDR3 sequences, about 19% occurring once; the ten biggest clones make up roughly 73%. The chain recombines TRBV7-2 with TRBJ2-1, with 7 bases aligning to TRBD1. The source material was CD8+ T cells from cultured PBMCs, sampled from culture after CMV antigen stimulation. This receptor was obtained from a human donor in good health (CMV status not recorded). Some clones in this sample may be carry-over from other donors' samples. CDR3 sequence: CASSLNRGHEQFF. The CDR3 DNA sequence: TGTGCCAGCAGCTTAAACAGGGGCCATGAGCAGTTCTTC.